One and the same sample provided the 14 T cell receptor beta chains below, sequenced in a study of T cells after yellow fever vaccination. In TCRdb, the 5' RACE reads were re-called with MiXCR into one record per CDR3 protein. The repertoire holds around 530,000 distinct CDR3 sequences, with around 16% as singletons. The sequences come from PBMCs, collected 4 to 6 days after the first yellow fever vaccination. Receptor source: a man between 18 and 29 years old who received the YFV17D yellow fever vaccine.

The V and J genes are TRBV6-2 or TRBV6-3 and TRBJ1-2, with 8 bases aligning to TRBD1. The CDR3 length is 16 residues. The germline V gene encodes CDR1 MNHEY and CDR2 SVGEGT. V trimming: 4 bases; J trimming: 5 bases; junction bases outside the gene matches: 12. CDR3 DNA: TGTGCCAGCAGTTTTCCACGGACAGGGAGTAATTATGGCTACACCTTC. Protein: CASSFPRTGSNYGYTF.

There are a few counts of this clonotype. This chain links TRBV4-3 with TRBJ1-1; a possible D gene is TRBD1 (6 bases). The V end lost 4 bases, the J end lost 6 bases, and 12 bases lay between the germline ends. This CDR3 contains 13 residues. Germline CDR1 and CDR2: LGHNA and YSLEER. Written as DNA, the CDR3 is TGCGCCAGCAGCCTCCGGGGGGCCCCTGAAGCTTTCTTT. Its protein is CASSLRGAPEAFF.

The chain employs TRBV5-6 and TRBJ2-2; 8 bases map to TRBD2. In germline, CDR1 is SGHDT, CDR2 YYEEEE. J lost 5 bases, V lost 0 bases, and 15 bases had no gene match. This CDR3 is built from 19 residues. The CDR3 region has the DNA TGTGCCAGCAGCTTGGTCTTAGTCGGGACTAGTATTCCGACCGGGGAGCTGTTTTTT. Translated: CASSLVLVGTSIPTGELFF. Filled out from reference TRBV5-6 and TRBJ2-2, the complete variable domain reads DAGVTQSPTHLIKTRGQQVTLRCSPKSGHDTVSWYQQALGQGPQFIFQYYEEEERQRGNFPDRFSGHQFPNYSSELNVNALLLGDSALYLCASSLVLVGTSIPTGELFFGEGSRLTVL.

This clonotype has just a few counts. This rearrangement joins TRBV5-6 to TRBJ2-7; D uncertain. Trimming shortened V by 4 bases and J by 3 bases, and 11 bases separated the two germline ends. The CDR3 sequence is 13 residues long. The germline V gene has CDR1 SGHDT and CDR2 YYEEEE. In nucleotides, the CDR3 is TGTGCCAGCAGCATTGGGTCGGGCTACGAGCAGTACGTC. Translated: CASSIGSGYEQYV.

This clonotype was counted only a few times. The V and J genes are TRBV7-2 and TRBJ1-1; the D gene is possibly TRBD1 (6 bases). The CDR3 totals 15 residues. CDR1 is SGHTA and CDR2 is FQGNSA in the germline V gene. Trimming shortened V by 5 bases and J by 5 bases, and 18 bases separated the two germline ends. The CDR3 loop is CASSRQPTGRTEAFF. The CDR3 nucleotides are TGTGCCAGCAGCCGACAACCTACAGGGAGGACTGAAGCTTTCTTT.

The table lists this clonotype with many counts. The J gene is TRBJ1-4, the V gene TRBV30; D gene unclear. This CDR3 region has 11 residues. CDR1 GTSNPN and CDR2 SVGIG come from the germline V gene (reference sequence). Trimming removed 2 bases at V and 8 bases at J, with 6 bases between. The CDR3 region is CAWSLTEKLFF. The CDR3 nucleotides are TGTGCCTGGAGTCTAACGGAAAAACTGTTTTTT.

The V and J genes are TRBV6-5 and TRBJ1-3, with D possibly TRBD1 on 5 matching bases. V lost 0 bases to trimming and J lost 0 bases, with 15 bases between them. The length of the CDR3 is 18 residues. Germline CDR1 reads MNHEY; CDR2 reads SVGAGI. Here the CDR3 reads CASSYSGVSRSSGNTIYF. In DNA, the CDR3 is TGTGCCAGCAGTTACTCGGGGGTCAGCCGAAGCTCTGGAAACACCATATATTTT.

This clonotype was observed a few times. The chain joins TRBV6-5 to TRBJ1-2, with 7 nucleotides matching TRBD1. Germline V gene data show CDR1 as MNHEY and CDR2 as SVGAGI. Losses at the gene ends were 6 bases for V and 9 bases for J; bases not matched to a gene: 7. CDR3 length: 12 amino acids. CDR3 coding DNA: TGTGCCAGCAGACCGGGGGACAGCCGCTACACCTTC. Encoded protein: CASRPGDSRYTF.

This clonotype has only a few counts. This chain uses TRBV30 with TRBJ2-1; D is unresolved. CDR1 is GTSNPN and CDR2 is SVGIG in the germline V gene (reference sequence). The CDR3 consists of 11 residues. V gave up 1 base and J gave up 5 bases, with 3 bases separating them. CDR3 region: CAWSGDNEQFF. The DNA for the CDR3 is TGTGCCTGGAGTGGTGACAATGAGCAGTTCTTC. Combining the CDR3 with reference TRBV30 and TRBJ2-1 gives the whole variable domain SQTIHQWPATLVQPVGSPLSLECTVEGTSNPNLYWYRQAAGRGLQLLFYSVGIGQISSEVPQNLSASRPQDRQFILSSKKLLLSDSGFYLCAWSGDNEQFFGPGTRLTVL.

This rearrangement joins TRBV6-6 to TRBJ1-1; D ambiguous. The CDR3 loop spans 12 amino acids. Looked up from germline, CDR1 is MNHNY and CDR2 is SVGAGI (reference sequence). The V gene lost 5 bases and the J gene lost 5 bases, with 9 bases spanning the gap. CDR3 coding DNA: TGTGCCAGCAGTCCCGGGGAGACTGAAGCTTTCTTT. This translates into CASSPGETEAFF.

This chain joins TRBV7-9 and TRBJ2-7, with D unclear. V gave up 4 bases and J gave up 5 bases, with 15 bases separating them. The CDR3 is 14 residues long. Germline V CDR1 and CDR2: SEHNR, FQNEAQ (reference sequence). CDR3 DNA: TGTGCCAGCAGCTCCTCCGTAAGGGTTAACGAGCAGTACTTC. Translating it yields CASSSSVRVNEQYF.

The J gene is TRBJ1-2, the V gene TRBV6-6; D gene unclear. Looked up from germline, CDR1 is MNHNY and CDR2 is SVGAGI (reference sequence). The CDR3 runs 13 residues. With 7 bases removed from V and 0 bases from J, the gap between germline ends came to 9 bases. CDR3 sequence: CASTEWTNYGYTF. DNA for the CDR3: TGTGCCAGCACGGAGTGGACTAACTATGGCTACACCTTC.

The chain employs TRBV19 and TRBJ2-3, with 7 bases aligning to TRBD2. V trimming: 3 bases; J trimming: 0 bases; junction bases outside the gene matches: 3. The CDR3 loop spans 15 amino acids. CDR1 and CDR2 from the germline V gene are LNHDA and SQIVND (reference sequence). CDR3 sequence (DNA): TGTGCCAGTAGTATTTTTAGCGGGAGCACAGATACGCAGTATTTT. Protein product: CASSIFSGSTDTQYF.

Only a few counts were recorded for this clonotype. The V gene is TRBV5-1, the J gene TRBJ2-2; D is unresolved. V lost 5 bases to trimming and J lost 1 base, with 9 bases between them. This CDR3 contains 14 residues. The germline V gene has CDR1 SGHRS and CDR2 YFSETQ. CDR3 nucleotide sequence: TGCGCCAGCAGGGCACACCTGAACACCGGGGAGCTGTTTTTT. Its translation: CASRAHLNTGELFF. The complete variable domain, with remaining parts taken from reference TRBV5-1 and TRBJ2-2, reads KAGVTQTPRYLIKTRGQQVTLSCSPISGHRSVSWYQQTPGQGLQFLFEYFSETQRNKGNFPGRFSGRQFSNSRSEMNVSTLELGDSALYLCASRAHLNTGELFFGEGSRLTVL.